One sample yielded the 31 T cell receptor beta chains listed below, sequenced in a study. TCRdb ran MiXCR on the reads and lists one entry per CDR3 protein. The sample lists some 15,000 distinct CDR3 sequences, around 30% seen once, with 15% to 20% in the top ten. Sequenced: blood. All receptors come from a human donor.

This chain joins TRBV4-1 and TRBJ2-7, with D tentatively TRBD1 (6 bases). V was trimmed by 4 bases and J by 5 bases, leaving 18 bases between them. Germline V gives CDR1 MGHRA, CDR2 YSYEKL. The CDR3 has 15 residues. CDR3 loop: CASSPIQGSRDEQYF. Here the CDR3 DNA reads TGCGCCAGCAGCCCCATCCAGGGGAGCAGAGACGAGCAGTACTTC.

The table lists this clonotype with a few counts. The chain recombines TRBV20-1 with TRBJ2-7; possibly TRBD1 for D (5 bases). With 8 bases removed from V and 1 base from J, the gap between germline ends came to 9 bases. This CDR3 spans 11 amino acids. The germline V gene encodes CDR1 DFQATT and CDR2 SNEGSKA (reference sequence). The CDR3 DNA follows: TGCAGTCAAGCAGGGTCCTACGAGCAGTACTTC. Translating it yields CSQAGSYEQYF.

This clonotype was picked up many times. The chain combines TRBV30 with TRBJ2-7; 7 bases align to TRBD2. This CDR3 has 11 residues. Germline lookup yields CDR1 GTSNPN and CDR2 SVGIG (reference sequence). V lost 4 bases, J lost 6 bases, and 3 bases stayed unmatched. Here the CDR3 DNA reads TGTGCCTGGAAGGGAGGGCTCGAGCAGTACTTC. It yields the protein CAWKGGLEQYF.

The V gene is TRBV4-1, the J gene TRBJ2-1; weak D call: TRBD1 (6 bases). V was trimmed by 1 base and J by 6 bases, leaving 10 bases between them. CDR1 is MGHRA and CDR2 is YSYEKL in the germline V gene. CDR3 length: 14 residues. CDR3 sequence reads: CASSQVGRGNEQFF. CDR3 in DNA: TGCGCCAGCAGCCAAGTAGGCAGGGGCAATGAGCAGTTCTTC.

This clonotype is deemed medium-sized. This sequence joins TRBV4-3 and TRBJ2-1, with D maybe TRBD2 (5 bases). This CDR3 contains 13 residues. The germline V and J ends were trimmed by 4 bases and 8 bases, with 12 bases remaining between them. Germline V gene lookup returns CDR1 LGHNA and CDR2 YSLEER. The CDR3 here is CASSRGVVDEQFF. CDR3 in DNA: TGCGCCAGCAGCCGGGGAGTGGTCGATGAGCAGTTCTTC.

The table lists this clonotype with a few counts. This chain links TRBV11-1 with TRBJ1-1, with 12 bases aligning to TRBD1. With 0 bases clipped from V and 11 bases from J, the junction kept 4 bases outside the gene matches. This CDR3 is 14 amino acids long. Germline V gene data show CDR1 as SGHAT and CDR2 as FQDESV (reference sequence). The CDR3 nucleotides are TGTGCCAGCAGCTTAGCCGGGACAGGGGGCAAGGCTTTCTTT. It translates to CASSLAGTGGKAFF.

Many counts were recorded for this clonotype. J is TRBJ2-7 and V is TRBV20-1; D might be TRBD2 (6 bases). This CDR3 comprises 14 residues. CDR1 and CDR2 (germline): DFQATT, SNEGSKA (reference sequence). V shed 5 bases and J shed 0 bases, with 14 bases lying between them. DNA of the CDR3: TGCAGTGCTCGGACTATAAGCAACTCCTACGAGCAGTACTTC. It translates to CSARTISNSYEQYF.

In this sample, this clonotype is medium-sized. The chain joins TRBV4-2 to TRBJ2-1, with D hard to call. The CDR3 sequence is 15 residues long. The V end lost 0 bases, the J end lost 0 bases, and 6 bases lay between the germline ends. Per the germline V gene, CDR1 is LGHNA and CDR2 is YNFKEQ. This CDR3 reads CASSQDTSSYNEQFF. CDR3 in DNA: TGTGCCAGCAGCCAAGATACAAGCTCCTACAATGAGCAGTTCTTC.

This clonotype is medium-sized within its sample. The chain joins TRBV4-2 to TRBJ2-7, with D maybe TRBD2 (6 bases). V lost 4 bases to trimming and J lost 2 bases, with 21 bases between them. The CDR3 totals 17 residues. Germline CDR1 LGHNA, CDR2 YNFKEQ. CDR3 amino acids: CASSPPTGLGTAYEQYF. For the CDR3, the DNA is TGTGCCAGCAGCCCCCCCACGGGACTGGGGACGGCCTACGAGCAGTACTTC.

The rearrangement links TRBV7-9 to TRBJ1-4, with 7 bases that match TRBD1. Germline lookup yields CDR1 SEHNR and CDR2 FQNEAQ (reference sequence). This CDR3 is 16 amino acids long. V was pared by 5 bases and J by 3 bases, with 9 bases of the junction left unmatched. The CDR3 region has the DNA TGTGCCAGCAGCCCCCCTTTCACAGGGGCTAATGAAAAACTGTTTTTT. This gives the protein CASSPPFTGANEKLFF.

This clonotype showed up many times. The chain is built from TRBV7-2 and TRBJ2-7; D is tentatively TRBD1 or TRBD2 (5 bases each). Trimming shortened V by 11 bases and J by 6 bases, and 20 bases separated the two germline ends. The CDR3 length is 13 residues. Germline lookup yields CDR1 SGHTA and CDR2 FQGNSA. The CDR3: CAAVSRAAGEQYF. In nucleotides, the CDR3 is TGTGCCGCGGTCAGCAGGGCGGCGGGCGAGCAGTACTTC.

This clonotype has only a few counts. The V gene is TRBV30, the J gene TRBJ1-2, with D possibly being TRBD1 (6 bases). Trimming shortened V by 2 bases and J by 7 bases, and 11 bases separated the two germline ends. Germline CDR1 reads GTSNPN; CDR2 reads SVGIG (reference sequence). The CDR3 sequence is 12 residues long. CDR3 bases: TGTGCCTGGAGTATCCGACAGGCTGGCTACACCTTC. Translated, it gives CAWSIRQAGYTF.

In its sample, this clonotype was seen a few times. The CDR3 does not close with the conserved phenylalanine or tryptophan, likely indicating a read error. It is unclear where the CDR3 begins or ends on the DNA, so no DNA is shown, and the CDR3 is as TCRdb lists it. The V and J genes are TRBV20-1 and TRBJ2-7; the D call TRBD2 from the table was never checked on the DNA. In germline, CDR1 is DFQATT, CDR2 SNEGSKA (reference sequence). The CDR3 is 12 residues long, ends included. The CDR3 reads CSSSSSISGRHG.

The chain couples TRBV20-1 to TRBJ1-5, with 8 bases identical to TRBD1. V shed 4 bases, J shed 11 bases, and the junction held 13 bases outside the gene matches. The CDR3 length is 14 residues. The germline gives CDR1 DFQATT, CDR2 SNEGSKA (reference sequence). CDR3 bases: TGCAGTGCTACCGAGGACAGGGACTATGAGACCCAGCATTTT. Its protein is CSATEDRDYETQHF.

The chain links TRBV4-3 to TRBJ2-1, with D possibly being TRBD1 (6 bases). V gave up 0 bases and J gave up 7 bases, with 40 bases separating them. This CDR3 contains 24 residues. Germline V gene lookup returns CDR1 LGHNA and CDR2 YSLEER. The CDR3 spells CASSQEVDSRGQTDFPLGENEQFF. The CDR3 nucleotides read TGCGCCAGCAGCCAAGAGGTAGACTCCAGGGGCCAGACCGACTTCCCTCTAGGTGAAAATGAGCAGTTCTTC.

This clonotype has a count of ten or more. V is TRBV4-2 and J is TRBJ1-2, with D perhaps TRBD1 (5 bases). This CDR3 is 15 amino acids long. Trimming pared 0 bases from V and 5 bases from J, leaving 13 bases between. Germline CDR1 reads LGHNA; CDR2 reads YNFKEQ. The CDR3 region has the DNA TGTGCCAGCAGCCAAGATTCTGGCAGGGAATATGGCTACACCTTC. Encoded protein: CASSQDSGREYGYTF.

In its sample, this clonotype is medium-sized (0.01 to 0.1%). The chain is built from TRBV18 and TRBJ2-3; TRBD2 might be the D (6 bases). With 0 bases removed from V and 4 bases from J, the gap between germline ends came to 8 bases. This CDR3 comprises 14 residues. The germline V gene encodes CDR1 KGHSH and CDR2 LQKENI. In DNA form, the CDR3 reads TGTGCCAGCTCACCACCAGGAGGGCCAGATACGCAGTATTTT. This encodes CASSPPGGPDTQYF.

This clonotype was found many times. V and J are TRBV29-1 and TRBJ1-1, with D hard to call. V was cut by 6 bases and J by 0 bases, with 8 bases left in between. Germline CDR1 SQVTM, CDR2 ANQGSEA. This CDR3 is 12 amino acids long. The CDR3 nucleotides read TGCAGCGTGTCCGACTTGAACACTGAAGCTTTCTTT. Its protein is CSVSDLNTEAFF.

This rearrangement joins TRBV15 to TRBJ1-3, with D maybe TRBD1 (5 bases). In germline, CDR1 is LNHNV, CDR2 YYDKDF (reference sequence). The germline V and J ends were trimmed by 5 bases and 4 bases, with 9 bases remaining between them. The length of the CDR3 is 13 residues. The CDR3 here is CATSGTAGNTIYF. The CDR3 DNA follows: TGTGCCACCAGCGGGACGGCAGGAAACACCATATATTTT.

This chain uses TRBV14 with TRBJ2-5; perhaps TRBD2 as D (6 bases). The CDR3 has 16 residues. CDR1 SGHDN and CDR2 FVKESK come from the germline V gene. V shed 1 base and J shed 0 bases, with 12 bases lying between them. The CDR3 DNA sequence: TGTGCCAGCAGCCAAGGGGACTTGTGGGACCAAGAGACCCAGTACTTC. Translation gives CASSQGDLWDQETQYF.

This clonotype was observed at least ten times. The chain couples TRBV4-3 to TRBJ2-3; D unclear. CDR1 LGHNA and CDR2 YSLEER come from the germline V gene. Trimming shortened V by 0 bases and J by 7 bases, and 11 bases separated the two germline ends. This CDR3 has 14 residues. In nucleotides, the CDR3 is TGCGCCAGCAGCCAAGAAGAATCGGCGAATACGCAGTATTTT. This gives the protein CASSQEESANTQYF.

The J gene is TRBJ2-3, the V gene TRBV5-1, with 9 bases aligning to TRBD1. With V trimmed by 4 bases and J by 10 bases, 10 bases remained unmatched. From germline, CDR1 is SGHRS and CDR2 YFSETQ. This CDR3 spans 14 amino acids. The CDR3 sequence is CASSTPGQGSAQYF. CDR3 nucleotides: TGCGCCAGCAGCACCCCGGGACAGGGATCCGCGCAGTATTTT.

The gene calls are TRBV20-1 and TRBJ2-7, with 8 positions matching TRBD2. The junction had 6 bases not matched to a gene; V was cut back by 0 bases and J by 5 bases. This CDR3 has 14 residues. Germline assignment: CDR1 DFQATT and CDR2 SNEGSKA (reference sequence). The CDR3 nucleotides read TGCAGTGCTAGAGATCTTAGCGGGGTAAACGAGCAGTACTTC. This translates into CSARDLSGVNEQYF.

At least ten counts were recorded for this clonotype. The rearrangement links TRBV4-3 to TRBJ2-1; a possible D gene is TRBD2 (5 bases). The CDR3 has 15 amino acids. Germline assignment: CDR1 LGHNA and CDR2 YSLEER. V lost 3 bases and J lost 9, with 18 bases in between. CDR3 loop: CASSHDPGSGREQFF. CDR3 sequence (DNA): TGCGCCAGCAGCCATGATCCGGGGTCGGGCCGTGAGCAGTTCTTC.

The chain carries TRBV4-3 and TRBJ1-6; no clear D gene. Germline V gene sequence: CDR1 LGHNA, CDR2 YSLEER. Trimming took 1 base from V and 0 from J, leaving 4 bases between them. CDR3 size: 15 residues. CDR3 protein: CASSQGFSYNSPLHF. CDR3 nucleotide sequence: TGCGCCAGCAGCCAAGGATTCTCCTATAATTCACCCCTCCACTTT.

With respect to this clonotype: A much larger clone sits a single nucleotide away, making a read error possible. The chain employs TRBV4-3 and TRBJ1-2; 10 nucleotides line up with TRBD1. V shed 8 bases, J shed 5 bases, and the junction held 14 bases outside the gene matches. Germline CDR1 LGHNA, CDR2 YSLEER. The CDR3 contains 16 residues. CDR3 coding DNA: TGCGCCAGCCGCCGAGATCGACAGGGGGCCTATTATGGCTACACCTTC. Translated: CASRRDRQGAYYGYTF.

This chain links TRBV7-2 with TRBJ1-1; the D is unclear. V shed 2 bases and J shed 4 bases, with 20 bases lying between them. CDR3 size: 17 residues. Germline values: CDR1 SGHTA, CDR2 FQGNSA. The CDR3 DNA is TGTGCCAGCAGCTTAAGGATGCTAGCGGGAGGGAGCACTGAAGCTTTCTTT. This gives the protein CASSLRMLAGGSTEAFF.

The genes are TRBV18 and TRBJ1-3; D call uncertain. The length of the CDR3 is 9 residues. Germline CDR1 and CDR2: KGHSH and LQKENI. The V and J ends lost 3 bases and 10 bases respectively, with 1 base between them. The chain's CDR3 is CASSPTIYF. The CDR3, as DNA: TGTGCCAGCTCACCGACCATATATTTT.

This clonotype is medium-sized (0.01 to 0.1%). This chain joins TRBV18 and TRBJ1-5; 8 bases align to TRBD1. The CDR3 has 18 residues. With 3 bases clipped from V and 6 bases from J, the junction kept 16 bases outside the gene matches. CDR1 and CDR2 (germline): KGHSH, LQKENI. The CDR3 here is CASSPSYDRGRSFQPQHF. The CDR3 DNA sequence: TGTGCCAGCTCACCGTCGTACGACAGGGGCCGATCGTTTCAGCCCCAGCATTTT.

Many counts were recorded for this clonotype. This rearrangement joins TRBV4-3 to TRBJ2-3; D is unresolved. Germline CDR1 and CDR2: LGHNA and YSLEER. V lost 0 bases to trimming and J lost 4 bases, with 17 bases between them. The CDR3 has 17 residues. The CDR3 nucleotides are TGCGCCAGCAGCCAAGAAGGAGCGAGCGACGGGCCAGATACGCAGTATTTT. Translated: CASSQEGASDGPDTQYF.

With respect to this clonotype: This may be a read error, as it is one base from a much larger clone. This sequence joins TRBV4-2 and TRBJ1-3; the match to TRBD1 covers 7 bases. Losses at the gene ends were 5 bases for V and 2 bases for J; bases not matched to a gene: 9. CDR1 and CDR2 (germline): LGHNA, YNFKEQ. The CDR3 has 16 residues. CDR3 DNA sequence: TGTGCCAGCAGCAAAGGCCACGACAGGGCTGGAAACACCATATATTTT. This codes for CASSKGHDRAGNTIYF.